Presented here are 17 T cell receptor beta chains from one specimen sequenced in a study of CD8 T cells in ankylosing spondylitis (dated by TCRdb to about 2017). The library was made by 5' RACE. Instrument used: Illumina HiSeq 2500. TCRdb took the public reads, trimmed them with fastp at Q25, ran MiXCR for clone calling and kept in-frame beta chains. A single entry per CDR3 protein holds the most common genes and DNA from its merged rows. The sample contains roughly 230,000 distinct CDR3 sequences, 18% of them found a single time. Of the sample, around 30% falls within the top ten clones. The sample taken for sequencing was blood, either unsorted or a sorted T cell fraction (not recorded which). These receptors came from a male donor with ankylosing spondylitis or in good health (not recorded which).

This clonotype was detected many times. The DNA of the CDR3 is TGCGCCAGCAGCCAAGATTATCCGGGGGATGGGGTATACGAGCAGTACTTC. This gives the protein CASSQDYPGDGVYEQYF. The J gene is TRBJ2-7, the V gene TRBV4-3, with D possibly matching TRBD2 (6 bases). CDR1 is LGHNA, CDR2 YSLEER, per germline. Trimming cost V 0 bases and J 4 bases, with 19 bases left between them. The CDR3 extends over 17 amino acids.

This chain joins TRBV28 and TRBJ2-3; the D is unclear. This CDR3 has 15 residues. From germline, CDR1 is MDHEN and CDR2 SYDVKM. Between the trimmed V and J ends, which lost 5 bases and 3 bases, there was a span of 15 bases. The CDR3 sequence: CASSHRAGGTDTQYF. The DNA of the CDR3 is TGTGCCAGCAGTCACCGGGCCGGTGGGACAGATACGCAGTATTTT.

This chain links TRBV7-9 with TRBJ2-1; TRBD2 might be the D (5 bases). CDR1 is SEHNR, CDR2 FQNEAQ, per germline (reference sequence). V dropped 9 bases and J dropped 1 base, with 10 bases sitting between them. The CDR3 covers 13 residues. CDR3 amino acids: CASRRGSYNEQFF. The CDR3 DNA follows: TGTGCCAGTAGACGGGGATCCTACAATGAGCAGTTCTTC.

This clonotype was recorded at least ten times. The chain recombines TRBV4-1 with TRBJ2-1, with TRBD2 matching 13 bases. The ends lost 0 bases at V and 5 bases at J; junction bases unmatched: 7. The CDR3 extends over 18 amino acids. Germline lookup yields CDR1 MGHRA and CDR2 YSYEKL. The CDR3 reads CASSQENTGTSGNNEQFF. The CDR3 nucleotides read TGCGCCAGCAGCCAAGAAAATACCGGGACTAGCGGGAACAATGAGCAGTTCTTC.

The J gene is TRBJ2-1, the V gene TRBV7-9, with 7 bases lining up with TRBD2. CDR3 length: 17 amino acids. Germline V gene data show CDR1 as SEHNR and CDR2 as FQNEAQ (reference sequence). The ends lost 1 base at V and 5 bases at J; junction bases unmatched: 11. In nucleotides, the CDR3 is TGTGCCAGCAGCTTAGTAAGAAGCGGGAAGGGACACAATGAGCAGTTCTTC. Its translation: CASSLVRSGKGHNEQFF.

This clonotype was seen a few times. CDR3 in DNA: TGCGCCAGCAGCAGATCGGGACAGGGTGGGAATGAGCAGTTCTTC. Residues: CASSRSGQGGNEQFF. The chain employs TRBV5-1 and TRBJ2-1, with 9 bases aligning to TRBD1. Per germline, CDR1 SGHRS and CDR2 YFSETQ. The CDR3 runs to 15 residues. J lost 7 bases, V lost 4 bases, and 9 bases had no gene match.

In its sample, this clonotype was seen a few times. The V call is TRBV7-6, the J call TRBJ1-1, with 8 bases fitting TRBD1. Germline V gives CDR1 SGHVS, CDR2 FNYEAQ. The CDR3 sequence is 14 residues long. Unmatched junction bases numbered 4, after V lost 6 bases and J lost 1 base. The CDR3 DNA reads TGTGCCAGCAGACCGGGACAGGAGAACACTGAAGCTTTCTTT. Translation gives CASRPGQENTEAFF.

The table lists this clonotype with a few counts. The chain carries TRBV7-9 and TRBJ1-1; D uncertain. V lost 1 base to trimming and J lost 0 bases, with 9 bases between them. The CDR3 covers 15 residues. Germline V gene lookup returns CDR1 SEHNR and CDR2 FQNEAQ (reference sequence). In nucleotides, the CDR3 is TGTGCCAGCAGCTTAGGGTCCGGTTTGAACACTGAAGCTTTCTTT. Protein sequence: CASSLGSGLNTEAFF.

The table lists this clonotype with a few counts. Written as DNA, the CDR3 is TGTGCCAGCAGCTTACAGTCAGGCGGATTTGCAACTAATGAAAAACTGTTTTTT. This gives the protein CASSLQSGGFATNEKLFF. The chain joins TRBV7-8 to TRBJ1-4; D remains ambiguous. The germline CDR1 and CDR2 sequences are SGHVS and FQNEAQ. CDR3 length equals 18 residues. Trimming took 2 bases from V and 0 from J, leaving 16 bases between them. Based on the CDR3 plus reference TRBV7-8 and TRBJ1-4, the full variable domain is GAGVSQSPRYKVAKRGQDVALRCDPISGHVSLFWYQQALGQGPEFLTYFQNEAQLDKSGLPSDRFFAERPEGSVSTLKIQRTQQEDSAVYLCASSLQSGGFATNEKLFFGSGTQLSVL.

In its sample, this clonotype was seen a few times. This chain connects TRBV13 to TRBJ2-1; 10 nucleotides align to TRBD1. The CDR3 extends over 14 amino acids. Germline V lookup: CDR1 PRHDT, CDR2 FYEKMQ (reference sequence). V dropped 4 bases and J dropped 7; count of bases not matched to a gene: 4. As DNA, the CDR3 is TGTGCCAGCAGCTGGGGACAGGGGCGAAATGAGCAGTTCTTC. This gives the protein CASSWGQGRNEQFF.

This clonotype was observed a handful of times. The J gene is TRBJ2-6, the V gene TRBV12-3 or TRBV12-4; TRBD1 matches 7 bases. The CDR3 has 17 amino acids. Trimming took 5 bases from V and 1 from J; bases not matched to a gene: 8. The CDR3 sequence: CASSARDRSSGANVLTF. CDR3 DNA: TGTGCCAGCAGTGCCCGGGACAGATCATCTGGGGCCAACGTCCTGACTTTC.

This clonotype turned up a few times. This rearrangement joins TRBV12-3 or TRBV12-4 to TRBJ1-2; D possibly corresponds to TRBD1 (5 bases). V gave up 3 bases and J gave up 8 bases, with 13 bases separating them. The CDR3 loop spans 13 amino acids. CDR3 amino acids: CASSFRAIIGYTF. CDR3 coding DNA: TGTGCCAGCAGTTTCAGGGCAATAATAGGCTACACCTTC.

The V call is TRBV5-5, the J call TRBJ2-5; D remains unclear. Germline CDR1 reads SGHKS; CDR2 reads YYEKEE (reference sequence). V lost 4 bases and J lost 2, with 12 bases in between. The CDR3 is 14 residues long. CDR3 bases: TGTGCCAGCAGCCCCCACCGTTTGCAAGAGACCCAGTACTTC. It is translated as CASSPHRLQETQYF.

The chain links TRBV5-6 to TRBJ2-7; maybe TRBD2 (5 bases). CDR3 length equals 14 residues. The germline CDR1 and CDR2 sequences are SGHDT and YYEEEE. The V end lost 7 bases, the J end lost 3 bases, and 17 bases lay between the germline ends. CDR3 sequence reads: CASSFERRVYEQYF. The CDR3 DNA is TGTGCCAGCTCCTTTGAACGGCGGGTCTACGAGCAGTACTTC.

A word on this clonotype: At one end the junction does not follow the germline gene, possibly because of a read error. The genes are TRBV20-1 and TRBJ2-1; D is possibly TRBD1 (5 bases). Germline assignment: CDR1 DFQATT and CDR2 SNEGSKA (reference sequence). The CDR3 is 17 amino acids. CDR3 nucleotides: TGCTGTGCTATAGGGTTTCGGGTAGGGGAAGGTTTCAATGAGCAGTTCTTC. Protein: CCAIGFRVGEGFNEQFF.

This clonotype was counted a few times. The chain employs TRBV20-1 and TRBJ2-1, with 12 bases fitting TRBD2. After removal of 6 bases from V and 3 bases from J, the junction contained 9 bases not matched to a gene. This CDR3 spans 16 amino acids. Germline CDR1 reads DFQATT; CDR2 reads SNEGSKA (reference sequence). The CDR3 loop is CSARLAGASYYNEQFF. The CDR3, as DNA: TGCAGTGCAAGACTAGCGGGAGCCTCCTACTACAATGAGCAGTTCTTC.

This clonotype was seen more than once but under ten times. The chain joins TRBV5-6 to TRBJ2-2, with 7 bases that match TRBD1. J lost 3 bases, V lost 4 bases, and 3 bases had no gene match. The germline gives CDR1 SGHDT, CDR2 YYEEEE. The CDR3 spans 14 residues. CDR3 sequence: CASSRDSYTGELFF. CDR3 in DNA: TGTGCCAGCAGCCGGGACAGCTACACCGGGGAGCTGTTTTTT.